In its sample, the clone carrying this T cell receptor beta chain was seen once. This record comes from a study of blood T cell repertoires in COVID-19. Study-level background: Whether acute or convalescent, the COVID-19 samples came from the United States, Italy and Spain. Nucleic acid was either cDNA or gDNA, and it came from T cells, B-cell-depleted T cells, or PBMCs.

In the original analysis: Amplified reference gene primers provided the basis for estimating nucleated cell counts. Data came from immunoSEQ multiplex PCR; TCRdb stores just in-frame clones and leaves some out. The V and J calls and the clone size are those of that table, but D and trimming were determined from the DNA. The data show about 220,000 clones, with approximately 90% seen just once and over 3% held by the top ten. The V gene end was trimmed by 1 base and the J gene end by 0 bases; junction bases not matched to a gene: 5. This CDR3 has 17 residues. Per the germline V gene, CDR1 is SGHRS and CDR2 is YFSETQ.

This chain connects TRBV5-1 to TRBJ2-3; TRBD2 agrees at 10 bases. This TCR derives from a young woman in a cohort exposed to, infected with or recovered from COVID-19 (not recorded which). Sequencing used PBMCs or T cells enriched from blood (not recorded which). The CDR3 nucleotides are TGCGCCAGCAGCTTGAGTGGACTAGCGGCCAGCACAGATACGCAGTATTTT. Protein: CASSLSGLAASTDTQYF.